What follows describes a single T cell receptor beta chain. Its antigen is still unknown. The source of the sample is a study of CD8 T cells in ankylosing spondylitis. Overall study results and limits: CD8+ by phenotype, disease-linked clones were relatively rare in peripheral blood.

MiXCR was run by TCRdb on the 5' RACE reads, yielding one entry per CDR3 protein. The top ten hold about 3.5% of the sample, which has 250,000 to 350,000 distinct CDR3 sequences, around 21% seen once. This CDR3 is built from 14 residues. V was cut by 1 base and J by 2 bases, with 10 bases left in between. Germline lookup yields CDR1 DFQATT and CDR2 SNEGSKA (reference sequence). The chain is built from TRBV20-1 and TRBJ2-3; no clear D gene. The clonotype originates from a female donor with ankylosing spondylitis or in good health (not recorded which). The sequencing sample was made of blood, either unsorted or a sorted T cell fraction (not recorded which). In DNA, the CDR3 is TGCAGTGCTAGAGGGAGCGAGCCCACAGATACGCAGTATTTT. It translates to CSARGSEPTDTQYF.